This is a list of T cell receptor beta chains from one sample in a study of T cell responses to AZD1222 COVID-19 vaccine. Generated by immunoSEQ multiplex PCR, the TCRdb table keeps only in-frame clones and is missing some. The profile shows some 120,000 clones, just over 85% of them singletons. Specimen: peripheral blood, collected on day 0 of AZD1222 vaccination. The receptors derive from an adult in good health. Both conserved end residues are part of each CDR3. Fields, in order: V gene, D gene, J gene, clone size, CDR3 DNA, CDR3 protein. D genes are given only for firm matches. Where a row states a size, it is once, few, many or the class of an expanded clone; other rows omit it.

v_gene: TRBV3-1/TRBV3-2; d_gene: -; j_gene: TRBJ1-5; abundance: once; CDR3nt: TGTGCCAGCAGCCCCCAAACAGGGCTCGCTCAGCCCCAGCATTTT; CDR3aa: CASSPQTGLAQPQHF
v_gene: TRBV27; d_gene: -; j_gene: TRBJ1-1; abundance: -; CDR3nt: TGTGCCAGCAGGGGGGTTTTGGGGAATATAGAAGCTTTCTTT; CDR3aa: CASRGVLGNIEAFF
v_gene: TRBV6-6; d_gene: TRBD1; j_gene: TRBJ1-1; abundance: -; CDR3nt: TGTGCCAGCAGCGGACAGGGGGGCGATGCTGAAGCTTTCTTT; CDR3aa: CASSGQGGDAEAFF
v_gene: TRBV7-2; d_gene: -; j_gene: TRBJ2-2; abundance: -; CDR3nt: TGTGCCAGCAGCTTAGTTGGGATCACCGGGGAGCTGTTTTTT; CDR3aa: CASSLVGITGELFF
v_gene: TRBV3-1/TRBV3-2; d_gene: -; j_gene: TRBJ1-5; abundance: -; CDR3nt: TGTGCCAGCAGCCCCAGTTATGGGACGGGGTACAATCAGCCCCAGCATTTT; CDR3aa: CASSPSYGTGYNQPQHF
v_gene: TRBV6-6; d_gene: TRBD1; j_gene: TRBJ2-2; abundance: -; CDR3nt: TGTGCCAGCAGAAAAGGACAGGATAACACCGGGGAGCTGTTTTTT; CDR3aa: CASRKGQDNTGELFF
v_gene: TRBV2; d_gene: -; j_gene: TRBJ1-6; abundance: -; CDR3nt: TGTGCCAGCAGTGAAATCGCGCGGGATAATTCACCCCTCCACTTT; CDR3aa: CASSEIARDNSPLHF
v_gene: TRBV29-1; d_gene: -; j_gene: TRBJ2-3; abundance: -; CDR3nt: TGCAGCGTTGTCCCAGGGGTCGGCGCAGATACGCAGTATTTT; CDR3aa: CSVVPGVGADTQYF
v_gene: TRBV7-2; d_gene: -; j_gene: TRBJ1-1; abundance: -; CDR3nt: TGTGCCAGCAAGAGGGTCACTGAAGCTTTCTTT; CDR3aa: CASKRVTEAFF
v_gene: TRBV5-4; d_gene: -; j_gene: TRBJ2-3; abundance: -; CDR3nt: TGTGCCAGCAGCTTGTGGGACACAGATACGCAGTATTTT; CDR3aa: CASSLWDTDTQYF
v_gene: TRBV7-6; d_gene: TRBD2; j_gene: TRBJ2-1; abundance: once; CDR3nt: TGTGCCAGCAGCCCGTCCGCACTAGCGGGGGGCCAGGTCGGAAATGAGCAGTTCTTC; CDR3aa: CASSPSALAGGQVGNEQFF
v_gene: TRBV11-2; d_gene: -; j_gene: TRBJ2-7; abundance: few; CDR3nt: TGTGCCAGCAGCGTAGGACATCATTTTTCCTACGAGCAGTACTTC; CDR3aa: CASSVGHHFSYEQYF
v_gene: TRBV14; d_gene: -; j_gene: TRBJ2-2; abundance: many; CDR3nt: TGTGCCAGCAGCCCCGGAGGGACAGCGAACACCGGGGAGCTGTTTTTT; CDR3aa: CASSPGGTANTGELFF
v_gene: TRBV6-5; d_gene: TRBD2; j_gene: TRBJ2-7; abundance: -; CDR3nt: TGTGCCAGCAGTAGGACTAGCGGAAACTACGAGCAGTACTTC; CDR3aa: CASSRTSGNYEQYF
v_gene: TRBV18; d_gene: -; j_gene: TRBJ1-4; abundance: -; CDR3nt: TGTGCCAGCTCACCTGTGGGCCCAGGGGTTAGTGAAAAACTGTTTTTT; CDR3aa: CASSPVGPGVSEKLFF
v_gene: TRBV5-1; d_gene: -; j_gene: TRBJ2-7; abundance: once; CDR3nt: TGCGCCAGCGTCGCGGACAATACCTACGAGCAGTACTTC; CDR3aa: CASVADNTYEQYF
v_gene: TRBV28; d_gene: TRBD1; j_gene: TRBJ2-7; abundance: -; CDR3nt: TGTGCCAGCAGTTCGGCGGACAGGAAAGGGTACGAGCAGTACTTC; CDR3aa: CASSSADRKGYEQYF
v_gene: TRBV7-2; d_gene: -; j_gene: TRBJ2-3; abundance: once; CDR3nt: TGTGCCAGCAGCTTACGTGCGGATACGCAGTATTTT; CDR3aa: CASSLRADTQYF
v_gene: TRBV5-4; d_gene: TRBD1; j_gene: TRBJ1-1; abundance: -; CDR3nt: TGTGCCAGCAGCATGGAGAGGGGGCTCGGCACTGAAGCTTTCTTT; CDR3aa: CASSMERGLGTEAFF
v_gene: TRBV6-2/TRBV6-3; d_gene: -; j_gene: TRBJ2-5; abundance: once; CDR3nt: TGTGCCAGCAGTTACCCCTGGGATGGAGAAGAGACCCAGTACTTC; CDR3aa: CASSYPWDGEETQYF
v_gene: TRBV7-9; d_gene: -; j_gene: TRBJ2-5; abundance: -; CDR3nt: TGTGCCAGCAGCTTAGGGCAGAATAAAGAGACCCAGTACTTC; CDR3aa: CASSLGQNKETQYF
v_gene: TRBV28; d_gene: TRBD1; j_gene: TRBJ1-4; abundance: -; CDR3nt: TGTGCCAGCAGCCCCGGGACAGGGTTCGAAAAACTGTTTTTT; CDR3aa: CASSPGTGFEKLFF
v_gene: TRBV4-3; d_gene: -; j_gene: TRBJ2-7; abundance: -; CDR3nt: TGCGCCAGCAGCCAACACAGGGTTTACGAGCAGTACTTC; CDR3aa: CASSQHRVYEQYF
v_gene: TRBV9; d_gene: TRBD2; j_gene: TRBJ2-7; abundance: -; CDR3nt: TGTGCCAGCAGCGTAGGCGGGGGTTCTTTCTACGAGCAGTACTTC; CDR3aa: CASSVGGGSFYEQYF
v_gene: TRBV5-1; d_gene: -; j_gene: TRBJ2-2; abundance: -; CDR3nt: TGCGCCAGCGAGGGTCCCGGGGAGCTGTTTTTT; CDR3aa: CASEGPGELFF
v_gene: TRBV28; d_gene: TRBD2; j_gene: TRBJ2-3; abundance: few; CDR3nt: TGTGCCAGCAGCTATAGCGGGAGAGGGACAGATACGCAGTATTTT; CDR3aa: CASSYSGRGTDTQYF
v_gene: TRBV2; d_gene: -; j_gene: TRBJ1-1; abundance: -; CDR3nt: TGTGCCAGCAGGCGGGAACGGAATGAAGCTTTCTTT; CDR3aa: CASRRERNEAFF